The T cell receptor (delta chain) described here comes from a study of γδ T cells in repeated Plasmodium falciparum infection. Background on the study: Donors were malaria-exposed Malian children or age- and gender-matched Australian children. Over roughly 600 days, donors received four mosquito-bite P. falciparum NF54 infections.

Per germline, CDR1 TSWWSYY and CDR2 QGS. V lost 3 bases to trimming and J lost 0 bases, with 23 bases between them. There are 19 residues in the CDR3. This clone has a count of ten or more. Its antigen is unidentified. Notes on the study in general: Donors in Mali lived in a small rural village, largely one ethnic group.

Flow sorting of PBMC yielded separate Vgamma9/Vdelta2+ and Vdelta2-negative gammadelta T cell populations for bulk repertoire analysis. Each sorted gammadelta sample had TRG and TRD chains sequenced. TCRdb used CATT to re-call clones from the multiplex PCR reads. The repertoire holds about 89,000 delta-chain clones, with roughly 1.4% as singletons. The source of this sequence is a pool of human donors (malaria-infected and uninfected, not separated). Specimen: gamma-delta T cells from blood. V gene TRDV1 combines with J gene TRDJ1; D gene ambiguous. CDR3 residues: CALGDYIPPLRSYTDKLIF. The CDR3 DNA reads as TGTGCTCTTGGGGACTACATTCCCCCCCTGCGGTCATACACCGATAAACTCATCTTT.